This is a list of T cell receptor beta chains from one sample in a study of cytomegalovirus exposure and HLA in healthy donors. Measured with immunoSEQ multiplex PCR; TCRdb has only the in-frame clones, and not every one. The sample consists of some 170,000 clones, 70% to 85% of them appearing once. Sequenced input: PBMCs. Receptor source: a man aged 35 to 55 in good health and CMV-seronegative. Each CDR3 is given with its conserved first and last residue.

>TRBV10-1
CASSDGTRNEKLFF
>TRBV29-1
CSVVRTGGSGNTIYF
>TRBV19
CASSMMGAYEQYF
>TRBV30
CAWSVATAGQETQYF
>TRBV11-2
CASSPKPGTGGEKLFF
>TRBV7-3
CASSPQGQGVGTEAFF
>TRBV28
CASSPLSGGETQYF
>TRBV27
CASSQTSGTYEQYF
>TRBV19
CASSIAPGLYVYGYTF
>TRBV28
CASSPRDRAWQPQHF
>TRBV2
CASSEALSYEQFF
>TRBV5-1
CASSPRVSGENTEAFF
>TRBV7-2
CASSLAQGRGAFF
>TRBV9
CASSLDRYTEAFF
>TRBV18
CASSPPKGAVSTDTQYF
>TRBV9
CASSVPRPGLHSTDTQYF
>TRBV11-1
CASSANRRSSYNEQFF
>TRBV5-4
CASSLPGTMYEQYF
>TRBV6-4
CASSDGLAGDTGELFF
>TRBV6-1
CASSQPGAILNF
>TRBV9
CASSLGLAGTQYF
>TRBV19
CASSIGGSPLHF
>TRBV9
CASSVNRQGGNNEQFF
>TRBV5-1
CASSLLGRGGETQYF
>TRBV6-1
CASSEEEVTAKNIQYF
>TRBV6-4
CASSVEASGELFF
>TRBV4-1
CASSQGERGANEQFF
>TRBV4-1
CASSPAGTGVYNEQFF
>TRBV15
CATSRDRALNTEAFF
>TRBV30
CAWSGQGFEPQHF
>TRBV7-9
CSSSLHHGYTF
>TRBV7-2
CASSFYATNEKLFF
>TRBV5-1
CATPEANTGELFF
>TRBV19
CASSIGGIYEQYF
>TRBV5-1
CASSLDGGSRRQLYF
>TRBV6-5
CASSYGSSYNSPLHF
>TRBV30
CAWSRTSYEQYF
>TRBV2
CASIRGDRGRGKLFF
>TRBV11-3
CASSPGTADTQYF
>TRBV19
CASSMGGVGPTDTQYF
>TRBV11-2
CASSLDVQQGGYEKLFF
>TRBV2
CASRGLALTDTQYF
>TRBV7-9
CASSTRTGGEGGDTEAFF
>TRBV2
CANGDRGNFGEQYF
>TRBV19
CASSRHGGGKGQYF
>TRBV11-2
CASSRGLSETGELFF
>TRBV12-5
CASGLGTVEAFF
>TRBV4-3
CASSQSQGMGGYTF
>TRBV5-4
CASSFGTEGNQPQHF
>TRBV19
CASSLQGAGTGELFF
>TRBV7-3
CASSLTAVNTEAFF
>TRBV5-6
CASSTGQTDTQYF
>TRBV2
CASSLLGQGKKLFF
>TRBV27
CASSPRGYGGYTF
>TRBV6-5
CASSYPYTGELFF
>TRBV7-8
CASSLRDSRLVADTQYF